The next 4 T cell receptor beta chains were all read from a single sample in a study of Ad26.COV2.S vaccination and SARS-CoV-2 variants. Treatment meaning: about 20 received Ad26.COV2.S at low or high dose, single or two shots; about five received placebo; per-sample allocation not given. All samples were drawn on day 63, counting from the first vaccine or placebo injection. Clones were read by immunoSEQ multiplex PCR, and TCRdb kept only the in-frame ones, dropping some. The repertoire holds approximately 300,000 clones, with about 86% as singletons. The specimen was peripheral blood, collected in a trial of Ad26.COV2.S vaccine versus placebo. All receptors derive from a person between 18 and 59 years old who received the Ad26.COV2.S COVID-19 vaccine or a placebo.

The V and J genes are TRBV20-1 and TRBJ1-3, with D maybe TRBD1 (5 bases). The CDR3 has 13 residues. From germline, CDR1 is DFQATT and CDR2 SNEGSKA (reference sequence). V dropped 3 bases and J dropped 2 bases, with 8 bases sitting between them. The CDR3, as DNA: TGCAGTGCTAGTACAGGCCCTGGAAACACCATATATTTT. Protein sequence: CSASTGPGNTIYF.

The chain recombines TRBV13 with TRBJ1-2; perhaps TRBD1 as D (6 bases). Germline lookup yields CDR1 PRHDT and CDR2 FYEKMQ (reference sequence). The CDR3 is made up of 13 amino acids. Trimming left V 5 bases short and J 7 bases short, with 14 bases between. DNA for the CDR3: TGTGCCAGCAGCCCGCTGATACAGGGTGGCTACACCTTC. This codes for CASSPLIQGGYTF.

This chain connects TRBV4-1 to TRBJ1-5, with a possible D match to TRBD1 (6 bases). With 0 bases removed from V and 4 bases from J, the gap between germline ends came to 10 bases. The CDR3 has 15 amino acids. CDR1 and CDR2 (germline): MGHRA, YSYEKL. As DNA, the CDR3 is TGCGCCAGCAGCCAAGAGCCAGGGGAAAATCAGCCCCAGCATTTT. Its protein product is CASSQEPGENQPQHF.

This clone turned up a few times. The chain has TRBV5-8 and TRBJ1-5; D remains ambiguous. Looked up from germline, CDR1 is SGHTS and CDR2 is YDEGEE. Trimming took off 4 bases at V and 7 bases at J, with 15 bases between the two ends. The CDR3 loop spans 14 amino acids. The CDR3 here is CASSQFEGDQPQHF. Written as DNA, the CDR3 is TGTGCCAGCAGCCAATTCGAGGGAGACCAGCCCCAGCATTTT.